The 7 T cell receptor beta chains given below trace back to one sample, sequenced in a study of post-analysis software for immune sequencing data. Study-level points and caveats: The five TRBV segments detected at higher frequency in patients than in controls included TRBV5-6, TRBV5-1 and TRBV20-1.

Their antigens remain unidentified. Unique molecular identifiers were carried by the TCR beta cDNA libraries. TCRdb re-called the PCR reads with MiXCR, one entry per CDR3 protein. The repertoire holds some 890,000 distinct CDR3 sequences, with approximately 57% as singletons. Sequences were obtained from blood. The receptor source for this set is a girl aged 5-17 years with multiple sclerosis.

Written as DNA, the CDR3 is TGTGCCAGCAGGGACCGGGACGCTACCTACGAGCAGTACTTC. Its protein is CASRDRDATYEQYF. The chain carries TRBV6-6 and TRBJ2-7; possibly TRBD1 or TRBD2 for D (5 bases each). Trimming shortened V by 6 bases and J by 2 bases, and 14 bases separated the two germline ends. The CDR3 is 14 amino acids. The germline V gene encodes CDR1 MNHNY and CDR2 SVGAGI (reference sequence).

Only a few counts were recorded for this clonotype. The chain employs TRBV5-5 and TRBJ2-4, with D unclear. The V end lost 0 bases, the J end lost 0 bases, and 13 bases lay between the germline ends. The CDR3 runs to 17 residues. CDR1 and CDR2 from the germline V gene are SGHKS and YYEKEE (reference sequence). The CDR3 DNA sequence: TGTGCCAGCAGCTTGGAGTCCCTCTCTCTAGCCAAAAACATTCAGTACTTC. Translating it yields CASSLESLSLAKNIQYF.

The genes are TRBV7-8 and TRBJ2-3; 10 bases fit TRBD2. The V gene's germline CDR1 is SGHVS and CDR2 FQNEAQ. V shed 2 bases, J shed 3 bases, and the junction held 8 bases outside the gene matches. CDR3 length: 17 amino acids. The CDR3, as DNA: TGTGCCAGCAGCTTAAATCCAGCGGGGGGGCAGACAGATACGCAGTATTTT. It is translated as CASSLNPAGGQTDTQYF.

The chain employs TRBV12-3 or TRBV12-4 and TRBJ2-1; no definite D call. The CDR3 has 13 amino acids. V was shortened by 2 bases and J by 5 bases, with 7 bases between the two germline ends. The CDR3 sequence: CASSLIVHNEQFF. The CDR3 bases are TGTGCCAGCAGTTTAATTGTTCACAATGAGCAGTTCTTC.

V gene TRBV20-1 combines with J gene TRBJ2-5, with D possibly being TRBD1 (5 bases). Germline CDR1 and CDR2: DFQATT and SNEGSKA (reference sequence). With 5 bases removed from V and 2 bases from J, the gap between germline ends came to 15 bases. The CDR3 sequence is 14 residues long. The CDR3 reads CSALIRDGQETQYF. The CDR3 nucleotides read TGCAGTGCTCTGATCAGGGATGGTCAAGAGACCCAGTACTTC.

CDR3 amino acids: CASTRDRGKYGYTF. CDR3 sequence (DNA): TGTGCCAGCACCCGGGACAGGGGAAAATATGGCTACACCTTC. J is TRBJ1-2 and V is TRBV12-3 or TRBV12-4; 10 nucleotides agree with TRBD1. This CDR3 region has 14 residues. The trim removed 7 bases at V and 5 bases at J, leaving 7 bases unmatched.

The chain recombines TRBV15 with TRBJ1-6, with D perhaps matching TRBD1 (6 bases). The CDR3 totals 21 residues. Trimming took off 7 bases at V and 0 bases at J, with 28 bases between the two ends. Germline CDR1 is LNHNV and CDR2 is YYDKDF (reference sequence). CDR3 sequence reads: CATNGGVEPTGPSSYNSPLHF. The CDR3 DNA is TGTGCCACCAACGGAGGTGTTGAACCGACAGGACCCAGCTCCTATAATTCACCCCTCCACTTT.